One sample yielded the 11 T cell receptor beta chains listed below, sequenced in a study of T cell responses to AZD1222 COVID-19 vaccine. TCRdb keeps only in-frame clones here, not all; method: immunoSEQ multiplex PCR. The profile shows 95,000 to 100,000 clones, 90% of them singletons. This specimen was peripheral blood, taken on day 0 of AZD1222 vaccination. The receptors here all came from an adult in good health.

The chain joins TRBV11-2 to TRBJ2-7, with 9 bases identical to TRBD2. Unmatched junction bases numbered 8, after V lost 6 bases and J lost 2 bases. Germline V CDR1 and CDR2: SGHAT, FQNNGV. This CDR3 region has 15 residues. The CDR3 region is CASRPLAGRPYEQYF. The DNA for the CDR3 is TGTGCCAGCAGGCCGCTAGCGGGACGACCCTACGAGCAGTACTTC.

The chain couples TRBV7-3 to TRBJ2-1; 8 bases map to TRBD2. V trimming: 5 bases; J trimming: 7 bases; junction bases outside the gene matches: 16. There are 17 residues in the CDR3. Germline V gene sequence: CDR1 SGHTA, CDR2 FQGTGA. The CDR3 sequence: CASSTGPPGLAGNEQFF. The CDR3 DNA is TGTGCCAGCAGCACCGGTCCTCCTGGACTAGCAGGGAATGAGCAGTTCTTC.

This chain's CDR3 is CASCRDRGGAREQFF. In DNA form, the CDR3 reads TGTGCCAGCTGCCGGGACCGAGGGGGGGCCCGGGAGCAGTTCTTC. The chain carries TRBV2 and TRBJ2-1, with D tentatively TRBD2 (7 bases). The CDR3 spans 15 residues. V was clipped by 8 bases and J by 10 bases, with 24 bases between them. The germline CDR1 and CDR2 sequences are SNHLY and FYNNEI.

This rearrangement joins TRBV4-3 to TRBJ2-7; maybe TRBD1 (6 bases). V was clipped by 1 base and J by 0 bases, with 22 bases between them. Germline V gene sequence: CDR1 LGHNA, CDR2 YSLEER. CDR3 length: 19 amino acids. CDR3: CASSQGSRVGGRDSYEQYF. In nucleotides, the CDR3 is TGCGCCAGCAGCCAAGGTTCAAGGGTTGGGGGCCGGGACTCCTACGAGCAGTACTTC.

V gene TRBV7-6 combines with J gene TRBJ2-7; 8 bases are a match to TRBD2. The germline CDR1 and CDR2 sequences are SGHVS and FNYEAQ. J lost 0 bases, V lost 1 base, and 5 bases had no gene match. The length of the CDR3 is 16 residues. Here the CDR3 reads CASSLGLAGPSYEQYF. CDR3 nucleotides: TGTGCCAGCAGCTTAGGGCTAGCGGGTCCCTCCTACGAGCAGTACTTC.

This clone came up once. This chain links TRBV30 with TRBJ1-2, with 9 bases identical to TRBD1. CDR1 and CDR2 from the germline V gene are GTSNPN and SVGIG (reference sequence). The CDR3 runs to 15 residues. Trimming at V came to 5 bases and at J to 2 bases, leaving 9 bases not matched to a gene. The CDR3 sequence: CAWRRTGTGNYGYTF. The CDR3 DNA follows: TGTGCCTGGCGGAGAACCGGGACAGGGAACTATGGCTACACCTTC.

With respect to this clone: Germline and junction disagree at one end, which may indicate a read error. The J gene is TRBJ2-2, the V gene TRBV7-7; 10 nucleotides match TRBD2. This CDR3 comprises 18 residues. Germline V lookup: CDR1 SSHAT, CDR2 FNYEAQ (reference sequence). The CDR3, as DNA: TGTGCTAGCAGCCAAGGGGGGTCTAGCGGGAGGAACACCGGGGAGCTGTTTTTT. Amino acids: CASSQGGSSGRNTGELFF. Using reference TRBV7-7 and TRBJ2-2 for the parts outside the CDR3, the full variable domain is GAGVSQSPRYKVTKRGQDVTLRCDPISSHATLYWYQQALGQGPEFLTYFNYEAQPDKSGLPSDRFSAERPEGSISTLTIQRTEQRDSAMYRCASSQGGSSGRNTGELFFGEGSRLTVL.

The chain links TRBV11-2 to TRBJ2-2; 7 bases map to TRBD2. The CDR3 extends over 14 amino acids. V lost 7 bases and J lost 1; bases outside the gene matches: 3. Germline loops: CDR1 SGHAT, CDR2 FQNNGV. CDR3 sequence: CASNQRGNTGELFF. In DNA, the CDR3 is TGTGCCAGCAACCAGCGGGGGAACACCGGGGAGCTGTTTTTT.

The chain carries TRBV14 and TRBJ2-5; D gene ambiguous. This CDR3 comprises 15 residues. V was pared by 1 base and J by 4 bases, with 13 bases between. Per germline, CDR1 SGHDN and CDR2 FVKESK. Written as DNA, the CDR3 is TGTGCCAGCAGCCAAGGGGGAAGGGTTGGAGAGACCCAGTACTTC. This codes for CASSQGGRVGETQYF.

The chain combines TRBV28 with TRBJ1-4; 7 bases are a match to TRBD1. The CDR3 loop spans 16 amino acids. Germline CDR1 MDHEN, CDR2 SYDVKM. Unmatched junction bases numbered 6, after V lost 2 bases and J lost 3 bases. CDR3 protein: CASSLPGQAANEKLFF. As DNA, the CDR3 is TGTGCCAGCAGTTTACCCGGACAGGCGGCTAATGAAAAACTGTTTTTT.

In its sample, this clone was seen once. This chain connects TRBV11-3 to TRBJ2-3; TRBD1 agrees at 8 bases. The germline V gene has CDR1 SGHNT and CDR2 YENEEA. CDR3 length: 15 amino acids. The V segment lost 6 bases and the J segment 3 bases; nucleotides outside the gene matches: 8. The CDR3 loop reads CASSSGQGGTDTQYF. DNA of the CDR3: TGTGCCAGCAGTTCCGGACAGGGCGGGACAGATACGCAGTATTTT.